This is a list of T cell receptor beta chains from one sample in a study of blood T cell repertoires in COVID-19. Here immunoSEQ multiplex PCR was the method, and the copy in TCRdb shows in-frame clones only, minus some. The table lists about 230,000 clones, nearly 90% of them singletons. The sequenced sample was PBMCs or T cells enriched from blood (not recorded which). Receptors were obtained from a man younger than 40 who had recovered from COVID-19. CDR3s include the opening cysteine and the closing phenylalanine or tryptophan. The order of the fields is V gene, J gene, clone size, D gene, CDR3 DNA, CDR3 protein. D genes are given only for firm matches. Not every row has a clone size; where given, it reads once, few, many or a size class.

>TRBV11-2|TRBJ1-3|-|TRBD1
TGTGCCAGCAGCTTTACAGGGGGCTCTGGAAACACCATATATTTT
CASSFTGGSGNTIYF
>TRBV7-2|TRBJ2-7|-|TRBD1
TGTGCCAGCAGCTTACAGGCGACAGGGGCCTACGAGCAGTACTTC
CASSLQATGAYEQYF
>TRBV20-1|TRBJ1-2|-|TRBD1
TGCAGTGCTAGTCACAGGGGACGAACGGGTGGCTACACCTTC
CSASHRGRTGGYTF
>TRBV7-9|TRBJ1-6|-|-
TGTGCCAGCAGCTTACAGGGGACGCCCTATAATTCACCCCTCCACTTT
CASSLQGTPYNSPLHF
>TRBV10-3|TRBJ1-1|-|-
TGTGCCATCAGCAAGGACACTTTGAACACTGAAGCTTTCTTT
CAISKDTLNTEAFF
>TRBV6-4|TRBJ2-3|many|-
TGTGCCAGCAGTGACTCAGGGGGGGCCACAGATACGCAGTATTTT
CASSDSGGATDTQYF
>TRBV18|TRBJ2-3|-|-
TGTGCCAGCTCACCTAGACAGTTTTCCACAGATACGCAGTATTTT
CASSPRQFSTDTQYF
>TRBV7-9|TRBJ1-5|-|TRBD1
TGTGCCAGCAGCTTAGCAGGGGGCGACCCCCAGCATTTT
CASSLAGGDPQHF
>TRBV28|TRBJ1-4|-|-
TGTGCCACCTTAGCCAGGGGTGAAAAACTGTTTTTT
CATLARGEKLFF
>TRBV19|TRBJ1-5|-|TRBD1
TGTGCCAGTAGTTGGACAGGGGGGAATCAGCCCCAGCATTTT
CASSWTGGNQPQHF
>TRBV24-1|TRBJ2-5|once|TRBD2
TGTGCCACCTCTGACGGAACTAGCGGGGGGGAGACCCAGTACTTC
CATSDGTSGGETQYF
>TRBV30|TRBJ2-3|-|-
TGTGCCTTCATACTAGCTGTCGGGAGAGATACGCAGTATTTT
CAFILAVGRDTQYF
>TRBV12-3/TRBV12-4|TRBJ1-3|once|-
TGTGCCAGCAGCCCTGAGGGAAACACCATATATTTT
CASSPEGNTIYF
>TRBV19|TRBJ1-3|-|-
TGTGCCAGTAGTTCCATGACGGGAATCTCTGGAAACACCATATATTTT
CASSSMTGISGNTIYF
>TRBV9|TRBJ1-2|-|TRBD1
TGTGCCAGCAGCCACCGACAGGGAGGAAACTATGGCTACACCTTC
CASSHRQGGNYGYTF
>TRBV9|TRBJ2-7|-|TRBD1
TGTGCCAGCAGCGCAACAGGGGTGACATACGAGCAGTACTTC
CASSATGVTYEQYF
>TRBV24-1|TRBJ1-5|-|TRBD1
TGTGCCACCAGTGATCCCGCGGGACAGGGCGCCAATCAGCCCCAGCATTTT
CATSDPAGQGANQPQHF
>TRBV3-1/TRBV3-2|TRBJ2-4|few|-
TGTGCCAGCAGCCAACAGGACAAAATGGACTTC
CASSQQDKMDF
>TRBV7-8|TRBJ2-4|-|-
TGTGCCAGCAGCTTCCCTAGGGGGTTTGGTGGCTTGCGGAACATTCAGTACTTC
CASSFPRGFGGLRNIQYF
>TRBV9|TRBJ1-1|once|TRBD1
TGTGCCAGCAGCCCGAGACAGGGGCTGAACACTGAAGCTTTCTTT
CASSPRQGLNTEAFF
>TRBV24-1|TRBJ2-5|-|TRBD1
TGTGCCACCAGTGACTCCAGGGACAGAGAGACCCAGTACTTC
CATSDSRDRETQYF
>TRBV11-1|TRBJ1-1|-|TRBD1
TGTGCCAGCAGTACTAGGACAGGACAGGGTGAAGCTTTCTTT
CASSTRTGQGEAFF
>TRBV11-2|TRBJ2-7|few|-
TGTGCCAGCAGGGCCCTCGTAGGCGGACAGCCTTACGAGCAGTACTTC
CASRALVGGQPYEQYF
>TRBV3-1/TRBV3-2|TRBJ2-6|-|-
TGTGCCAGCAGCCAATCCCTAAACTCTGGGGCCAACGTCCTGACTTTC
CASSQSLNSGANVLTF
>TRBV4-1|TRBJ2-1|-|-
TGCGCCAGCAGCCAAGATAGGGGTGGAACCCTGATCTTC
CASSQDRGGTLIF
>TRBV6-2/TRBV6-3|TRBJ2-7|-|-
TGTGCCAGCAGCTGGACAAAAACCTACGAGCAGTACTTC
CASSWTKTYEQYF
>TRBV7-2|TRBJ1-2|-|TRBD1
TGTGCCAGCAGCTTAGCGATGGACAGGGCTAACTATGGCTACACCTTC
CASSLAMDRANYGYTF
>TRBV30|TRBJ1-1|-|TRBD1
TGTGCCAGCTCCCGGACAGGCAGCTCTGAAGCTTTCTTT
CASSRTGSSEAFF
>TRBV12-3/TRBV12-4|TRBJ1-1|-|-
TGTGCCAGCAGTTTAGTGTTACAGAATAAAGCTTTCTTT
CASSLVLQNKAFF
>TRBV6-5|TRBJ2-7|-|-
TGTGCCAGCAGTTACTCCCTGACATCCTCCTACGAGCAGTACTTC
CASSYSLTSSYEQYF
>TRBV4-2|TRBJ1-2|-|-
TGTGCCAGCAGCCAAGAATCCCAGGACTATGGCTACACCTTC
CASSQESQDYGYTF
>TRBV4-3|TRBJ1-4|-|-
TGCGCCAGCAGCCAAGCGGGGACTCGGGATGAAAAACTGTTTTTT
CASSQAGTRDEKLFF
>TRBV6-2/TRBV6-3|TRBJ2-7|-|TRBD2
TGTGCCAGCAGCTTTCGTAGGGGACTAGCGGGGCTTTCCTCCTACGAGCAGTACTTC
CASSFRRGLAGLSSYEQYF
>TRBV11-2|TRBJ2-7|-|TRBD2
TGTGCCAGCAGCTTACCGCGGGAGGGCCTTTACGAGCAGTACTTC
CASSLPREGLYEQYF
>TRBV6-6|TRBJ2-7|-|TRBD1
TGTGCCAGCAAGTTGGGGACAGGGACCTCCTACGAGCAGTACTTC
CASKLGTGTSYEQYF
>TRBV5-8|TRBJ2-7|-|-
TGTGCCAGCAGCTTGGGGGTGTTTGCGGGTGCGTGGTACGAGCAGTACTTC
CASSLGVFAGAWYEQYF
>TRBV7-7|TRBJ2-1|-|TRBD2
TGTGCTAGCAGCTTGGGCGGGGGGCCAGGCCCCTACAATGAGCAGTTCTTC
CASSLGGGPGPYNEQFF
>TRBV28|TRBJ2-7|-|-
TGTGCCAGCAGTGCCCCCCAGGGATCCTACGAGCAGTACTTC
CASSAPQGSYEQYF
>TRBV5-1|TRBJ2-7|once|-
TGCGCCAGTTCGGACAGCGCCAACTTCTACGAGCAGTACTTC
CASSDSANFYEQYF
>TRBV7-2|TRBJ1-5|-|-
TGTGCCAGCAGCGTACCAGGGTGGCAGCCCCAGCATTTT
CASSVPGWQPQHF
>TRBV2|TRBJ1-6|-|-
TGTGCCAGCAGTGAAGCGGCGTCTGGGAGCTCCTATAATTCACCCCTCCACTTT
CASSEAASGSSYNSPLHF
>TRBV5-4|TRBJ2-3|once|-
TGTGCCAGCAGCTTTAGTGGGGGCTACGGAGATACGCAGTATTTT
CASSFSGGYGDTQYF
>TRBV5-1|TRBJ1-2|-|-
TGCGCCAGCAGTAACAGGGACGGCTACACCTTC
CASSNRDGYTF
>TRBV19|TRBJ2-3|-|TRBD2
TGTGCCAGTAGTATTGCGGGGGGTCAAGATACGCAGTATTTT
CASSIAGGQDTQYF
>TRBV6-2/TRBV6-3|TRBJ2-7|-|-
TGTGCCAGCAGTTACGAGCAGGGCCCCTACGAGCAGTACTTC
CASSYEQGPYEQYF
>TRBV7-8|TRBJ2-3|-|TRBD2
TGTGCCAGCAGCGGCTTGACTAGCGTCACAGATACGCAGTATTTT
CASSGLTSVTDTQYF